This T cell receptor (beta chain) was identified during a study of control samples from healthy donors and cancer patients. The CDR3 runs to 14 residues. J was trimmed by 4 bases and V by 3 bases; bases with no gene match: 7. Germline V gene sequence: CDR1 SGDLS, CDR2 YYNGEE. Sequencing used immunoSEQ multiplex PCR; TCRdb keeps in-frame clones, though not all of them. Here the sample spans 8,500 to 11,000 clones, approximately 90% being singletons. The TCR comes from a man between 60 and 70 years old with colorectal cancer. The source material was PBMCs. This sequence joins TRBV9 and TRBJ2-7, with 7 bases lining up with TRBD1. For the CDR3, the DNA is TGTGCCAGCAGCGAACAGGGGCTACCATACGAGCAGTACTTC. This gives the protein CASSEQGLPYEQYF.